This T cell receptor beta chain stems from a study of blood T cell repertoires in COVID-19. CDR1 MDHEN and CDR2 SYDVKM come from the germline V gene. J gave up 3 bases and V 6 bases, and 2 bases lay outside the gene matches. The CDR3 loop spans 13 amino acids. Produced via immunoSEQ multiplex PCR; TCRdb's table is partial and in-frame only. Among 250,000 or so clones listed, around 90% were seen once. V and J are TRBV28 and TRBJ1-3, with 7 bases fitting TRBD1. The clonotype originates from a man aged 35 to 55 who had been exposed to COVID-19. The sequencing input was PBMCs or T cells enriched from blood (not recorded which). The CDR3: CASRRQGGNTIYF. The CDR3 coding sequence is TGTGCCAGCAGAAGACAGGGTGGAAACACCATATATTTT.